The entry below gives a single T cell receptor beta chain sequence along with its context. TCRdb keeps only in-frame clones here, not all; method: immunoSEQ multiplex PCR. The table shows some 120,000 clones, with over 75% occurring only once. The data are from a study of T cell responses to AZD1222 COVID-19 vaccine. Sequenced material: peripheral blood, taken on day 0 of AZD1222 vaccination. The source is an adult in good health.

The CDR3 reads CASSDGSYEQYF. The CDR3 DNA reads as TGCGCCAGCAGTGATGGGAGCTACGAGCAGTACTTC. V is TRBV10-1 and J is TRBJ2-7; possibly TRBD2 for D (5 bases). Trimming cost V 3 bases and J 3 bases, with 6 bases left between them. The CDR3 sequence is 12 residues long. The germline gives CDR1 WNHNN, CDR2 SYGVQD (reference sequence).